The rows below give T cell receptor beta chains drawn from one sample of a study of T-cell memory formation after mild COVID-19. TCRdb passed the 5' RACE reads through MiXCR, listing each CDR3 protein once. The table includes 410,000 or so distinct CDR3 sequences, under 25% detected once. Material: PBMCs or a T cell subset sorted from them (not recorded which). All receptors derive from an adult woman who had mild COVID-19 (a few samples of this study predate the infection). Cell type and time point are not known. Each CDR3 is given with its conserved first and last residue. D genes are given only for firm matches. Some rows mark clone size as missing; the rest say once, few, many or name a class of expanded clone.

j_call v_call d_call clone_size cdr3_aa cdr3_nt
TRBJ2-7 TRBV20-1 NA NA CSARDPNVYEQYF TGCAGTGCTAGAGATCCGAACGTCTACGAGCAGTACTTC
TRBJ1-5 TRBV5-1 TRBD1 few CASSPGDRDQPQHF TGCGCCAGCAGCCCGGGAGACAGGGATCAGCCCCAGCATTTT
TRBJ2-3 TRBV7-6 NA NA CASSLEGPRGTDTQYF TGTGCCAGCAGCTTAGAGGGCCCGAGGGGCACAGATACGCAGTATTTT
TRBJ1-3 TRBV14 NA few CASSNYNPGNTIYF TGTGCCAGCAGTAACTATAACCCTGGAAACACCATATATTTT
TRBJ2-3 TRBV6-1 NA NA CASSEPVSTDTQYF TGTGCCAGCAGTGAACCCGTTAGCACAGATACGCAGTATTTT
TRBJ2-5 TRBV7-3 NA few CASSTLGPGETQYF TGTGCCAGCAGCACCCTGGGGCCAGGGGAGACCCAGTACTTC
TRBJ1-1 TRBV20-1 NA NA CSARDYQGNTEAFF TGCAGTGCTAGAGATTACCAAGGGAACACTGAAGCTTTCTTT
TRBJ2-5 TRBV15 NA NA CATSEGPGQETQYF TGTGCCACCAGCGAGGGCCCGGGCCAAGAGACCCAGTACTTC
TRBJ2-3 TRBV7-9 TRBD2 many CASSPVKAGGADTQYF TGTGCCAGCAGCCCCGTCAAGGCGGGGGGGGCAGATACGCAGTATTTT
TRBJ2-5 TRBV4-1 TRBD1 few CASSHMGQFQETQYF TGCGCCAGCAGCCACATGGGACAGTTCCAAGAGACCCAGTACTTC
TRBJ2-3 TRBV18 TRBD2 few CASSPPTSGRRTDTQYF TGTGCCAGCTCACCACCGACTAGCGGGAGGAGAACAGATACGCAGTATTTT
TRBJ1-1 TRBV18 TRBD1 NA CASSPGQGVMNTEAFF TGTGCCAGCTCACCTGGGCAGGGGGTTATGAACACTGAAGCTTTCTTT
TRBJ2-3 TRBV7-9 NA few CASSSLAGRVTDTQYF TGTGCCAGCAGCTCCCTCGCGGGTAGGGTAACAGATACGCAGTATTTT
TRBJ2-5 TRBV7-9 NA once CASSSGWGNHETQYF TGTGCCAGCAGCTCCGGGTGGGGGAACCACGAGACCCAGTACTTC
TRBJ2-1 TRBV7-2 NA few CASSYPGTWNEQFF TGTGCCAGCAGCTACCCCGGGACTTGGAATGAGCAGTTCTTC
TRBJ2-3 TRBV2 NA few CASSEWSQPTDTQYF TGTGCCAGCAGTGAATGGAGCCAGCCCACAGATACGCAGTATTTT
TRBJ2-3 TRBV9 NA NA CASSVGSTASTDTQYF TGTGCCAGCAGCGTAGGTAGTACTGCTAGCACAGATACGCAGTATTTT
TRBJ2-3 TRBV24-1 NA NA CATSDLASSTDTQYF TGTGCCACCAGTGATTTGGCCTCTAGCACAGATACGCAGTATTTT
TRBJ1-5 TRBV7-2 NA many CASSLFLDLNQPQHF TGTGCCAGCAGCTTATTTCTGGACCTCAATCAGCCCCAGCATTTT
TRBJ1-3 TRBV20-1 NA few CRTSRNPGRNF TGCAGAACCTCCAGGAATCCGGGACGGAATTTT
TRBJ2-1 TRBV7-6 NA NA CASSLIPGEGGNEQFF TGTGCCAGCAGCTTAATTCCGGGGGAAGGGGGCAATGAGCAGTTCTTC
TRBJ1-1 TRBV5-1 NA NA CASSPGWGSGTEAFF TGCGCCAGCAGCCCCGGGTGGGGGTCGGGCACTGAAGCTTTCTTT
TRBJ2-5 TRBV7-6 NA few CASSFHGPGPQETQYF TGTGCCAGCAGCTTTCACGGACCGGGCCCCCAAGAGACCCAGTACTTC
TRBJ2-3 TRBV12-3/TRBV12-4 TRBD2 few CASSLGLAGATDTQYF TGTGCCAGCAGTTTGGGGCTAGCGGGGGCCACAGATACGCAGTATTTT
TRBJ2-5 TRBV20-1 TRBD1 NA CSASSGSGQGPLETQYF TGCAGTGCTAGTAGCGGTTCGGGACAGGGTCCTCTGGAGACCCAGTACTTC
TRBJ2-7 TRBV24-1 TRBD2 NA CATSDPGLAGVHEQYF TGTGCCACCAGTGACCCCGGACTAGCGGGAGTCCACGAGCAGTACTTC
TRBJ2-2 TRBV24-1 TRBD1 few CATSDLRQGDGELFF TGTGCCACCAGTGACCTACGACAGGGGGACGGGGAGCTGTTTTTT
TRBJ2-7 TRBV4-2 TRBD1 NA CASSQDGTDSYEQYF TGTGCCAGCAGCCAAGACGGGACAGACTCCTACGAGCAGTACTTC
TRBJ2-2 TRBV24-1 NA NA CATSDRRTPGELFF TGTGCCACCAGTGACCGTCGGACGCCCGGGGAGCTGTTTTTT
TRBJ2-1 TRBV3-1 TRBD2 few CASQGAGLARSYNEQFF TGTGCCAGCCAAGGCGCCGGACTAGCCAGATCCTACAATGAGCAGTTCTTC
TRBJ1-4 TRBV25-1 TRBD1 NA CASSESEGAKGGEKLFF TGTGCCAGCAGTGAATCCGAGGGGGCGAAAGGAGGGGAAAAACTGTTTTTT
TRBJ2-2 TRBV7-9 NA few CASSWRKGSTGELFF TGTGCCAGCAGCTGGCGAAAGGGATCTACCGGGGAGCTGTTTTTT
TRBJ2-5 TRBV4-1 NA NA CASSQVGQETQYF TGCGCCAGCAGCCAAGTTGGACAAGAGACCCAGTACTTC
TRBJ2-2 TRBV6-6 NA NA CASSSWTQNTGELFF TGTGCCAGCAGTTCCTGGACCCAGAACACCGGGGAGCTGTTTTTT
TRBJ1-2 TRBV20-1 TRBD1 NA CSARHGQESNYGYTF TGCAGTGCTAGACACGGACAGGAGTCTAACTATGGCTACACCTTC
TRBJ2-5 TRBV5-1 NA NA CASSLVGGRVTETQYF TGCGCCAGCAGCTTGGTTGGGGGACGGGTTACGGAGACCCAGTACTTC
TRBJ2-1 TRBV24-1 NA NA CATAGAAGPYNEQFF TGTGCCACCGCGGGCGCAGCAGGTCCCTACAATGAGCAGTTCTTC
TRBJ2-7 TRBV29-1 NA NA CSVVGEYEQYF TGCAGCGTTGTCGGCGAATACGAGCAGTACTTC
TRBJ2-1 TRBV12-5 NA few CASGFRVLANLARYNEQFF TGTGCTAGTGGTTTCCGGGTGCTAGCAAACTTAGCGAGGTACAATGAGCAGTTCTTC
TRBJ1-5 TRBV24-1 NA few CATSDSGQNQPQHF TGTGCCACCAGTGACTCCGGACAGAATCAGCCCCAGCATTTT
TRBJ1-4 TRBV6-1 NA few CALLTDTNEKLFF TGTGCCCTACTGACGGACACGAATGAAAAACTGTTTTTT
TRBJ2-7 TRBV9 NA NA CASSVAYRSASSYEQYF TGTGCCAGCAGCGTAGCTTATAGGTCAGCGTCTTCCTACGAGCAGTACTTC